This TCR beta chain is from a study of metastatic and nonmetastatic thyroid tumors. The overall study: Repertoire data that came from the blood and tumor or nodule tissue of malignant and benign thyroid patients were compared. General study findings and limits: Significantly greater TCR beta diversity was reportedly found in malignant thyroid tumors than in benign nodules (in blood and tumor).

Comments on this clone: Its antigen is currently unknown.

Per germline, CDR1 SNHLY and CDR2 FYNNEI. This CDR3 region has 18 residues. V shed 4 bases, J shed 2 bases, and the junction held 9 bases outside the gene matches. Every patient was untreated before thyroid surgery. TCRdb re-called clones via MiXCR from the PCR reads. This table holds more than 10,000 clones, around 30% found once. The V gene is TRBV2, the J gene TRBJ2-1, with TRBD2 matching over 12 bases. The specimen was tumor tissue. This receptor was taken from a female donor with papillary thyroid cancer or a benign thyroid nodule (not recorded which). Some clones in this sample may be carry-over from other donors' samples. CDR3 sequence: CASSATGLAGTPYNEQFF. The CDR3 DNA is TGTGCCAGCAGTGCTACGGGACTAGCGGGTACCCCCTACAATGAGCAGTTCTTC.